The present entry profiles one T cell receptor beta chain with its context. Germline V lookup: CDR1 ENHRY, CDR2 SYGVKD. There are 15 residues in the CDR3. The V and J ends lost 7 bases and 1 base respectively, with 16 bases between them. Full-length variable regions came from constant-region reverse primers plus semi-nested Nested Universal Primer A PCR. TCRdb reprocessed the 5' RACE reads via MiXCR and lists one record per CDR3 protein. This sample has roughly 42,000 distinct CDR3 sequences, with about 29% found just once. Sequences were obtained from tumor-infiltrating memory CD4+ T cells sorted from the breast tumor. Sample subset: memory CD4+ T cells, CD4+CD45RO+CD25-. This TCR came from a female donor with breast cancer. The chain has TRBV10-3 and TRBJ1-1; D not certain. The CDR3 sequence is CAITETTGWNTEAFF. For the CDR3, the DNA is TGTGCCATCACCGAAACGACCGGATGGAACACTGAAGCTTTCTTT.